This TCR beta chain was retrieved from a study of T cell clonotyping in hematopoietic cell transplantation. Study information: Pretransplant recipient samples were taken after cytoreduction.

The table came from immunoSEQ multiplex PCR; TCRdb's copy has only in-frame clones and leaves some out. The sample lists some 16,000 clones, around 93% occurring once. CDR3 length: 10 amino acids. The V end lost 0 bases, the J end lost 8 bases, and 4 bases lay between the germline ends. Germline V gene sequence: CDR1 GTSNPN, CDR2 SVGIG (reference sequence). Time point denoted: recipient sample about 28 days before transplant, after cytoreduction. Recipients were bled about 28 days pretransplant and at posttransplant days 30, 100, 180. The chain has TRBV30 and TRBJ1-1; no definite D call. Sequences were derived from peripheral blood mononuclear cells, sampled before stem cell transplant. This sequence was found in a young man with biphenotypic leukemia. Some clones in this sample may be carry-over from other donors' samples. The CDR3 coding sequence is TGTGCCTGGAGTGTACTGGAAGCTTTCTTT. Amino acid sequence: CAWSVLEAFF. Supplemented by reference TRBV30 and TRBJ1-1, the full variable domain reads SQTIHQWPATLVQPVGSPLSLECTVEGTSNPNLYWYRQAAGRGLQLLFYSVGIGQISSEVPQNLSASRPQDRQFILSSKKLLLSDSGFYLCAWSVLEAFFGQGTRLTVV.